The clone carrying this T cell receptor (beta chain) has a handful of counts. Assay used: immunoSEQ multiplex PCR; TCRdb lists only in-frame clones, some missing. Here the sample spans roughly 73,000 clones, 90% being singletons. The record originates from a study of blood T cell repertoires in COVID-19. Across the study: The United States, Italy and Spain provided the acute and convalescent COVID-19 samples. PBMCs, B-cell-depleted T cells, or T cells provided the cDNA or gDNA that made up the material.

Germline assignment: CDR1 LNHDA and CDR2 SQIVND (reference sequence). The CDR3 is 15 residues long. The V end lost 0 bases, the J end lost 4 bases, and 10 bases lay between the germline ends. Sequenced: peripheral blood. This receptor was identified in a man aged 50 to 59 with acute or convalescent COVID-19. The chain is built from TRBV19 and TRBJ1-5, with D perhaps TRBD1 (5 bases). CDR3 nucleotides: TGTGCCAGTAGTATAGATCGGGGGTGGAATCAGCCCCAGCATTTT. This gives the protein CASSIDRGWNQPQHF.